Following are 9 T cell receptor beta chains from one sample sequenced in a study of cytomegalovirus exposure and HLA in healthy donors. Assay: immunoSEQ multiplex PCR; the TCRdb copy retains only in-frame clones and omits some. The sample has about 98,000 clones; 87% are singletons. The source material was PBMCs. The receptor source for this set is a woman aged 30 to 39 in good health and CMV-seronegative.

This clone was counted once. The genes are TRBV4-2 and TRBJ2-1; 8 bases line up with TRBD2. Germline V gives CDR1 LGHNA, CDR2 YNFKEQ. The V segment lost 0 bases and the J segment 5 bases; nucleotides outside the gene matches: 3. This CDR3 has 15 amino acids. CDR3 loop: CASSQEGTSNNEQFF. For the CDR3, the DNA is TGTGCCAGCAGCCAAGAGGGGACTAGTAACAATGAGCAGTTCTTC.

The chain carries TRBV5-7 and TRBJ2-7; 9 bases match TRBD2. TRBV5-7 is noted as an ORF with a role that remains uncertain. V lost 1 base and J lost 5; bases outside the gene matches: 7. There are 15 residues in the CDR3. The CDR3 reads CASSLLAGKWDEQYF. The CDR3 DNA reads as TGTGCCAGCAGCTTGCTAGCGGGAAAGTGGGACGAGCAGTACTTC.

This clone was seen only a few times. The V call is TRBV28, the J call TRBJ1-5; D is perhaps TRBD1 (6 bases). Trimming shortened V by 3 bases and J by 2 bases, and 11 bases separated the two germline ends. The CDR3 sequence is 15 residues long. Germline-derived CDR1 and CDR2 are MDHEN and SYDVKM. The CDR3 sequence: CASSFIQGGNQPQHF. Here the CDR3 DNA reads TGTGCCAGCAGTTTTATACAGGGCGGCAATCAGCCCCAGCATTTT.

CDR3 bases: TGTGCCAGCAGCCAAAAGATTTTTCGGTCAGGGGGCTATGGCTACACCTTC. Translation: CASSQKIFRSGGYGYTF. The V gene is TRBV4-2, the J gene TRBJ1-2; 7 nucleotides agree with TRBD1. Germline V gene lookup returns CDR1 LGHNA and CDR2 YNFKEQ. J lost 4 bases, V lost 2 bases, and 13 bases had no gene match. The CDR3 totals 17 residues.

V and J are TRBV29-1 and TRBJ2-5, with D perhaps matching TRBD1 (6 bases). Germline loops: CDR1 SQVTM, CDR2 ANQGSEA. CDR3 length: 12 residues. V gave up 6 bases and J gave up 2 bases, with 10 bases separating them. This CDR3 is CSVDRNQETQYF. CDR3 nucleotide sequence: TGCAGCGTGGACAGAAATCAAGAGACCCAGTACTTC.

The chain has TRBV9 and TRBJ1-3, with a weak D call TRBD1 (6 bases). CDR3 length equals 12 residues. CDR1 is SGDLS and CDR2 is YYNGEE in the germline V gene. Trimming cost V 4 bases and J 14 bases, with 16 bases left between them. This CDR3 is CASSPNRGGVYF. The DNA of the CDR3 is TGTGCCAGCAGCCCCAACCGGGGGGGCGTATATTTT.

This chain joins TRBV19 and TRBJ1-1; 7 bases fit TRBD1. The CDR3 runs 13 residues. Trimming cost V 11 bases and J 0 bases; bases outside gene matches: 6. The germline gives CDR1 LNHDA, CDR2 SQIVND (reference sequence). CDR3 sequence: CAAQGYMNTEAFF. For the CDR3, the DNA is TGTGCCGCACAGGGGTACATGAACACTGAAGCTTTCTTT. Full variable domain (missing parts from reference TRBV19 and TRBJ1-1): DGGITQSPKYLFRKEGQNVTLSCEQNLNHDAMYWYRQDPGQGLRLIYYSQIVNDFQKGDIAEGYSVSREKKESFPLTVTSAQKNPTAFYLCAAQGYMNTEAFFGQGTRLTVV.

This clone is classed as medium-sized (0.01 to 0.1%). J is TRBJ2-1 and V is TRBV29-1; 8 bases are a match to TRBD1. The junction had 6 bases not matched to a gene; V was cut back by 2 bases and J by 0 bases. The germline CDR1 and CDR2 sequences are SQVTM and ANQGSEA. The length of the CDR3 is 16 residues. The CDR3 loop reads CSVESTGTGSYNEQFF. CDR3 coding DNA: TGCAGCGTTGAATCCACCGGGACAGGCTCCTACAATGAGCAGTTCTTC.

This clone was seen just once. The chain combines TRBV6-1 with TRBJ1-1; the D is unclear. The CDR3 is 13 residues long. The V gene's germline CDR1 is MNHNS and CDR2 SASEGT. The V and J ends lost 5 bases and 5 bases respectively, with 12 bases between them. The CDR3: CASSLLMETEAFF. In nucleotides, the CDR3 is TGTGCCAGCAGTCTACTAATGGAGACTGAAGCTTTCTTT.